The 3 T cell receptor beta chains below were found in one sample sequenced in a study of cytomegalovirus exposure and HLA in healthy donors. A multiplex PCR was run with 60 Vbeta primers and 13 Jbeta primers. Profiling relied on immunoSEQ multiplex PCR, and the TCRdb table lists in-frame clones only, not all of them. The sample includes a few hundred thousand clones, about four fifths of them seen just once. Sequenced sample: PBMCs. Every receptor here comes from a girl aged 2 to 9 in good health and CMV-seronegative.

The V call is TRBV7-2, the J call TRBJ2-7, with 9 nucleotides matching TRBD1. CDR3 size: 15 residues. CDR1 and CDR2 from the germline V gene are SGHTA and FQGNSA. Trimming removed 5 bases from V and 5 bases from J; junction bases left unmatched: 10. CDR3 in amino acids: CASSLTPGQGNEQYF. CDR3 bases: TGTGCCAGCAGCCTAACCCCGGGACAGGGTAACGAGCAGTACTTC.

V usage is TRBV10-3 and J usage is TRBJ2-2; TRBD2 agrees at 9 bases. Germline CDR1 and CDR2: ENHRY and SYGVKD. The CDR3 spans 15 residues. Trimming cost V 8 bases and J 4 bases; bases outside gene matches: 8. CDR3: CAIPNSGSPTGELFF. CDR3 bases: TGTGCCATCCCGAATAGCGGGAGTCCCACCGGGGAGCTGTTTTTT.

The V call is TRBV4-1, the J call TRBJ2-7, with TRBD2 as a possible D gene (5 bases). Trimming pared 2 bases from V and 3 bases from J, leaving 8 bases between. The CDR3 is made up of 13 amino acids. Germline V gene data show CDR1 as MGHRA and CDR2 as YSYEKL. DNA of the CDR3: TGCGCCAGCAGCCAACCGGGAATCTACGAGCAGTACTTC. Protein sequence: CASSQPGIYEQYF.